This TCR beta chain is from a study of T cells in Graves' hyperthyroidism and ophthalmopathy. Study-level points and caveats: Blood samples included most of the expanded thyroid clonotypes exceeding 0.001. From stable hyperthyroidism, ophthalmopathy was set apart by a 13 V-J model. The model predicted ophthalmopathy a median around 6.5 months before onset.

Exclusion of a patient resulted from uncontrolled infection, other autoimmune disease, pregnancy or lactation. There were TCR beta CDR3 regions amplified from RNA transcripts. When the TCR CDR3 underwent first-round RT-PCR, the HTBI primer set was used. One entry per CDR3 protein results from TCRdb running MiXCR on the multiplex PCR reads. Found here are a few hundred thousand distinct CDR3 sequences, about half of them singletons; the top ten hold 15% to 20%. On this clonotype itself: Its target is unknown.

In germline, CDR1 is SEHNR, CDR2 FQNEAQ (reference sequence). This CDR3 contains 17 residues. The ends lost 5 bases at V and 9 bases at J; junction bases unmatched: 21. The specimen was peripheral blood or thyroid tissue (not recorded which). This receptor was obtained from an adult woman with Graves' disease, either hyperthyroidism or ophthalmopathy (not recorded which). The V gene is TRBV7-9, the J gene TRBJ2-5, with 7 bases matching TRBD1. The CDR3 sequence is CASSPGPRQGVYQPQYF. The CDR3 nucleotides read TGTGCCAGCAGCCCCGGCCCGCGGCAGGGGGTGTACCAGCCCCAGTACTTC.